This TCR beta chain was sequenced during a study of blood T cell repertoires in COVID-19. Study background: Italy, Spain and the United States were the sources of the convalescent and acute COVID-19 samples. In each case, the material was cDNA or gDNA derived from T cells, B-cell-depleted T cells, or PBMCs.

V lost 7 bases, J lost 1 base, and 12 bases lay in between. CDR1 is SNHLY, CDR2 FYNNEI, per germline. This CDR3 spans 14 amino acids. In the original processing: Amplification of reference gene primers was used by the study to estimate nucleated cell counts. TCRdb's copy holds only in-frame clones and misses some; the assay was immunoSEQ multiplex PCR. V, J and clone size derive from that table, while D and trimming were established from the DNA sequence. The sample carries about 110,000 clones, 55% to 75% recorded once. The J gene is TRBJ2-3, the V gene TRBV2; D unclear. This clonotype was obtained from a woman in her forties with acute or convalescent COVID-19. Sequenced material: peripheral blood. This chain's CDR3 is CASTYRVGTDTQYF. In nucleotides, the CDR3 is TGTGCCAGCACTTATCGCGTCGGCACAGATACGCAGTATTTT.